This is a list of T cell receptor beta chains from one sample in a study of Graves' ophthalmopathy and Graves' hyperthyroidism. TCRdb reanalysed the multiplex PCR reads using MiXCR and keeps one entry per CDR3 protein. The sample carries a few hundred thousand distinct CDR3 sequences, 15% recorded once. Sequencing used peripheral blood. These receptors were taken from a woman aged 18-29 years with stable Graves' hyperthyroidism. Both conserved end residues are part of each CDR3. The D gene is left open where the match is weak. Rows give clone size only sometimes, using once, few, many, or a class for an expanded clone.

d_call: -
v_call: TRBV27
clone_size: -
j_call: TRBJ1-1
cdr3_aa: CASSLPGKLAEAFF
cdr3_nt: TGTGCCAGCAGTTTACCAGGGAAATTGGCTGAAGCTTTCTTT

d_call: TRBD2
v_call: TRBV20-1
clone_size: -
j_call: TRBJ2-2
cdr3_aa: CSASPAGGATGELFF
cdr3_nt: TGCAGTGCTAGCCCGGCGGGGGGTGCCACCGGGGAGCTGTTTTTT

d_call: TRBD2
v_call: TRBV20-1
clone_size: few
j_call: TRBJ2-3
cdr3_aa: CSAFQRGGSTDTQYF
cdr3_nt: TGCAGTGCTTTTCAGCGGGGGGGGAGCACAGATACGCAGTATTTT

d_call: -
v_call: TRBV20-1
clone_size: many
j_call: TRBJ2-7
cdr3_aa: CSARPGAGVGEQYF
cdr3_nt: TGCAGTGCTAGACCTGGGGCAGGGGTAGGGGAGCAGTACTTC

d_call: -
v_call: TRBV4-1
clone_size: few
j_call: TRBJ1-2
cdr3_aa: CASSLWSGMDGYTF
cdr3_nt: TGCGCCAGCAGCCTTTGGTCTGGAATGGATGGCTACACCTTC

d_call: -
v_call: TRBV3-1
clone_size: many
j_call: TRBJ1-6
cdr3_aa: CASSQSGDSPLHF
cdr3_nt: TGTGCCAGCAGCCAATCAGGGGATTCACCCCTCCACTTT

d_call: -
v_call: TRBV11-2
clone_size: many
j_call: TRBJ1-5
cdr3_aa: CASSLALGNQPQHF
cdr3_nt: TGTGCCAGCAGCTTAGCCTTGGGGAACCAGCCCCAGCATTTT

d_call: TRBD1
v_call: TRBV2
clone_size: many
j_call: TRBJ1-2
cdr3_aa: CASSGQELYGYTF
cdr3_nt: TGTGCCAGCAGCGGACAGGAGTTATATGGCTACACCTTC

d_call: -
v_call: TRBV7-2
clone_size: few
j_call: TRBJ1-2
cdr3_aa: CASSKDRPLYGYTF
cdr3_nt: TGTGCCAGCAGCAAGGACCGGCCTCTCTATGGCTACACCTTC

d_call: TRBD1
v_call: TRBV19
clone_size: few
j_call: TRBJ2-5
cdr3_aa: CASSTRGPETQYF
cdr3_nt: TGTGCCAGTAGTACCAGGGGGCCAGAGACCCAGTACTTC

d_call: -
v_call: TRBV12-3/TRBV12-4
clone_size: many
j_call: TRBJ1-1
cdr3_aa: CASSFRGETEAFF
cdr3_nt: TGTGCCAGCAGTTTTAGGGGTGAGACTGAAGCTTTCTTT

d_call: -
v_call: TRBV7-3
clone_size: -
j_call: TRBJ1-1
cdr3_aa: CASSSVGGAAGEAFF
cdr3_nt: TGTGCCAGCAGCTCTGTGGGGGGGGCGGCGGGTGAAGCTTTCTTT

d_call: -
v_call: TRBV12-3/TRBV12-4
clone_size: many
j_call: TRBJ1-1
cdr3_aa: CASSRRRTQSNTEAFF
cdr3_nt: TGTGCCAGCAGTAGACGGAGGACACAGTCCAACACTGAAGCTTTCTTT

d_call: -
v_call: TRBV15
clone_size: many
j_call: TRBJ2-2
cdr3_aa: CATSRPGLLNTGELFF
cdr3_nt: TGTGCCACCAGCAGACCTGGACTACTAAACACCGGGGAGCTGTTTTTT

d_call: -
v_call: TRBV3-1
clone_size: -
j_call: TRBJ1-2
cdr3_aa: CASSQFRTSLRYGYTF
cdr3_nt: TGTGCCAGCAGCCAGTTCAGGACATCTCTCAGATATGGCTACACCTTC

d_call: TRBD2
v_call: TRBV9
clone_size: -
j_call: TRBJ2-2
cdr3_aa: CASSDRAGTSGVGSTGELFF
cdr3_nt: TGTGCCAGCAGCGACCGAGCCGGGACTAGCGGGGTCGGGAGCACCGGGGAGCTGTTTTTT

d_call: TRBD2
v_call: TRBV12-5
clone_size: many
j_call: TRBJ2-5
cdr3_aa: CASGLPRLAGGRVEETQYF
cdr3_nt: TGTGCTAGTGGTTTGCCCCGACTAGCGGGGGGCCGAGTTGAAGAGACCCAGTACTTC

d_call: -
v_call: TRBV11-3
clone_size: many
j_call: TRBJ2-7
cdr3_aa: CASSPGDGAYEQYF
cdr3_nt: TGTGCCAGCAGCCCGGGGGACGGCGCCTACGAGCAGTACTTC

d_call: -
v_call: TRBV9
clone_size: many
j_call: TRBJ1-3
cdr3_aa: CASSVESRQPYSGNTIYF
cdr3_nt: TGTGCCAGCAGCGTAGAATCCAGGCAGCCCTACTCTGGAAACACCATATATTTT

d_call: -
v_call: TRBV3-1
clone_size: -
j_call: TRBJ2-7
cdr3_aa: CASSPRQGLVRYDQYF
cdr3_nt: TGTGCCAGCAGCCCCCGACAGGGACTGGTTCGCTACGATCAGTACTTC

d_call: -
v_call: TRBV5-1
clone_size: many
j_call: TRBJ1-1
cdr3_aa: CASSLQPEKNTEAFF
cdr3_nt: TGCGCCAGCAGCTTGCAGCCAGAGAAGAACACTGAAGCTTTCTTT

d_call: -
v_call: TRBV12-3/TRBV12-4
clone_size: many
j_call: TRBJ1-2
cdr3_aa: CASSFADGYTF
cdr3_nt: TGTGCCAGCAGTTTCGCGGACGGCTACACCTTC

d_call: -
v_call: TRBV11-2
clone_size: -
j_call: TRBJ1-1
cdr3_aa: CASSYVRDGNTEAFF
cdr3_nt: TGTGCCAGCAGCTACGTCCGGGACGGGAACACTGAAGCTTTCTTT

d_call: -
v_call: TRBV6-2/TRBV6-3
clone_size: -
j_call: TRBJ1-1
cdr3_aa: CASSLFAHGVTDAFF
cdr3_nt: TGTGCCAGCAGTTTGTTTGCCCATGGGGTCACTGATGCTTTCTTT

d_call: -
v_call: TRBV6-5
clone_size: many
j_call: TRBJ1-2
cdr3_aa: CASSLDIYGYTF
cdr3_nt: TGTGCCAGCAGTCTGGACATTTATGGCTACACCTTC

d_call: -
v_call: TRBV3-1
clone_size: -
j_call: TRBJ1-1
cdr3_aa: CASSRGVLTEAFF
cdr3_nt: TGTGCCAGCAGTCGAGGGGTTCTGACTGAAGCTTTCTTT

d_call: -
v_call: TRBV7-8
clone_size: many
j_call: TRBJ1-2
cdr3_aa: CASSEPPANYGYTF
cdr3_nt: TGTGCCAGCTCCGAGCCCCCAGCTAACTATGGCTACACCTTC

d_call: TRBD1
v_call: TRBV12-3/TRBV12-4
clone_size: many
j_call: TRBJ1-1
cdr3_aa: CATDSGTGAEAFF
cdr3_nt: TGTGCCACGGATTCCGGGACAGGGGCTGAAGCTTTCTTT

d_call: TRBD1
v_call: TRBV19
clone_size: many
j_call: TRBJ1-2
cdr3_aa: CATRGLAGNYGYTF
cdr3_nt: TGTGCCACCAGGGGGCTCGCGGGAAACTATGGCTACACCTTC

d_call: -
v_call: TRBV19
clone_size: -
j_call: TRBJ2-5
cdr3_aa: CASSGGRRETQYF
cdr3_nt: TGTGCCAGTAGTGGGGGCCGGCGAGAGACCCAGTACTTC

d_call: -
v_call: TRBV20-1
clone_size: -
j_call: TRBJ2-4
cdr3_aa: CSTARDGAKNIQYF
cdr3_nt: TGCAGTACCGCCCGAGACGGGGCCAAAAACATTCAGTACTTC

d_call: TRBD1
v_call: TRBV7-2
clone_size: many
j_call: TRBJ2-2
cdr3_aa: CASSLGQGSGELFF
cdr3_nt: TGTGCCAGCAGCTTAGGACAGGGGTCCGGGGAGCTGTTTTTT

d_call: TRBD1
v_call: TRBV28
clone_size: many
j_call: TRBJ1-2
cdr3_aa: CASTYLDRAKPGYTF
cdr3_nt: TGTGCCAGCACTTACTTAGACAGGGCGAAACCGGGCTACACCTTC

d_call: -
v_call: TRBV15
clone_size: many
j_call: TRBJ2-5
cdr3_aa: CATSRDPGTEETQYF
cdr3_nt: TGTGCCACCAGCAGAGATCCCGGGACCGAAGAGACCCAGTACTTC

d_call: -
v_call: TRBV12-3/TRBV12-4
clone_size: many
j_call: TRBJ1-2
cdr3_aa: CASSFWTAYGYTF
cdr3_nt: TGTGCCAGCAGTTTCTGGACAGCCTATGGCTACACCTTC

d_call: -
v_call: TRBV24-1
clone_size: few
j_call: TRBJ1-5
cdr3_aa: CATSAPGLNQPQHF
cdr3_nt: TGTGCCACCAGTGCACCGGGTTTGAATCAGCCCCAGCATTTT

d_call: -
v_call: TRBV10-2
clone_size: many
j_call: TRBJ2-2
cdr3_aa: CASRDSGELFF
cdr3_nt: TGCGCCAGCAGGGATTCCGGGGAGCTGTTTTTT

d_call: -
v_call: TRBV5-1
clone_size: few
j_call: TRBJ1-1
cdr3_aa: CASSLGWGALPTEAFF
cdr3_nt: TGCGCCAGCAGCTTGGGGTGGGGGGCGCTTCCCACTGAAGCTTTCTTT

d_call: -
v_call: TRBV12-5
clone_size: many
j_call: TRBJ1-5
cdr3_aa: CASGLVSNQPQHF
cdr3_nt: TGTGCTAGTGGTTTGGTAAGCAATCAGCCCCAGCATTTT

d_call: -
v_call: TRBV11-2
clone_size: few
j_call: TRBJ1-1
cdr3_aa: CASSLGNLFRATEAFF
cdr3_nt: TGTGCCAGCAGCTTAGGTAATTTATTCCGGGCCACTGAAGCTTTCTTT

d_call: -
v_call: TRBV12-3/TRBV12-4
clone_size: -
j_call: TRBJ1-5
cdr3_aa: CASSWVSNQPQHF
cdr3_nt: TGTGCCAGCAGTTGGGTCAGCAATCAGCCTCAGCATTTT

d_call: -
v_call: TRBV24-1
clone_size: many
j_call: TRBJ1-1
cdr3_aa: CATSDRWGTEAFF
cdr3_nt: TGTGCCACCAGTGATCGTTGGGGCACTGAAGCTTTCTTT

d_call: -
v_call: TRBV7-6
clone_size: many
j_call: TRBJ2-7
cdr3_aa: CASSLIGTDEQYF
cdr3_nt: TGTGCCAGCAGCTTAATCGGGACGGACGAGCAGTACTTC

d_call: -
v_call: TRBV12-3/TRBV12-4
clone_size: many
j_call: TRBJ1-5
cdr3_aa: CASTEGSSQPQHF
cdr3_nt: TGTGCCAGCACCGAGGGGAGCAGTCAGCCCCAGCATTTT

d_call: -
v_call: TRBV2
clone_size: many
j_call: TRBJ1-1
cdr3_aa: CASSRAAEAFF
cdr3_nt: TGTGCCAGCAGCCGGGCAGCTGAAGCTTTCTTT

d_call: TRBD2
v_call: TRBV15
clone_size: many
j_call: TRBJ2-5
cdr3_aa: CATSIGLAGSRETQYF
cdr3_nt: TGTGCCACCAGCATCGGACTAGCGGGGAGCAGGGAGACCCAGTACTTC

d_call: TRBD2
v_call: TRBV29-1
clone_size: many
j_call: TRBJ2-5
cdr3_aa: CSVREGLASYQETQYF
cdr3_nt: TGCAGCGTCCGAGAGGGACTAGCATCTTACCAAGAGACCCAGTACTTC

d_call: -
v_call: TRBV3-1
clone_size: few
j_call: TRBJ1-3
cdr3_aa: CASSQVGGRFSGNTIYF
cdr3_nt: TGTGCCAGCAGCCAAGTCGGCGGCCGTTTCTCTGGAAACACCATATATTTT

d_call: -
v_call: TRBV19
clone_size: many
j_call: TRBJ1-1
cdr3_aa: CASSTNTGLLPTEAFF
cdr3_nt: TGTGCCAGTAGTACCAACACGGGACTCTTGCCCACTGAAGCTTTCTTT

d_call: -
v_call: TRBV29-1
clone_size: many
j_call: TRBJ2-5
cdr3_aa: CSVITGGGETQYF
cdr3_nt: TGCAGCGTGATAACAGGGGGGGGAGAGACCCAGTACTTC

d_call: -
v_call: TRBV10-3
clone_size: many
j_call: TRBJ2-7
cdr3_aa: CAISSTEGYEQYF
cdr3_nt: TGTGCCATCAGTTCTACAGAAGGCTACGAGCAGTACTTC

d_call: TRBD2
v_call: TRBV7-2
clone_size: -
j_call: TRBJ2-4
cdr3_aa: CASSLRGSGGANIQYF
cdr3_nt: TGTGCCAGCAGCTTAAGAGGTAGCGGGGGGGCAAACATTCAGTACTTC

d_call: -
v_call: TRBV3-1
clone_size: few
j_call: TRBJ2-3
cdr3_aa: CASSPYPLAALRTDTQYF
cdr3_nt: TGTGCCAGCAGCCCCTACCCACTTGCGGCGCTTCGCACAGATACGCAGTATTTT

d_call: -
v_call: TRBV20-1
clone_size: many
j_call: TRBJ1-1
cdr3_aa: CSARAPGGLNTEAFF
cdr3_nt: TGCAGTGCTAGAGCCCCGGGGGGCTTGAACACTGAAGCTTTCTTT

d_call: -
v_call: TRBV12-3/TRBV12-4
clone_size: many
j_call: TRBJ2-5
cdr3_aa: CASQGGETQYF
cdr3_nt: TGTGCCAGCCAGGGGGGAGAGACCCAGTACTTC

d_call: TRBD2
v_call: TRBV11-2
clone_size: -
j_call: TRBJ2-7
cdr3_aa: CASRASGTPYEQYF
cdr3_nt: TGTGCCAGCAGGGCTAGCGGGACACCCTACGAGCAGTACTTC

d_call: -
v_call: TRBV6-5
clone_size: many
j_call: TRBJ1-5
cdr3_aa: CASSQGSGEPQHF
cdr3_nt: TGTGCCAGCAGTCAGGGGTCCGGGGAGCCCCAGCATTTT